This T cell receptor beta chain was recovered during a study of identical twins. General study results and limits: Within cord blood, abundant beta clonotypes carried fewer insertions, but memory repertoires showed no such trend. Instead of following the same donors, the conclusions were based on cross-sectional statistical analysis. Part of the zero-insertion signal could reflect confounding by invariant MAIT and iNKT cells. Out-of-frame sharing of TCR alpha in monozygotic twins was underestimated by models.

The germline V gene has CDR1 SEHNR and CDR2 FQNEAQ (reference sequence). The CDR3 runs 15 residues. Trimming shortened V by 8 bases and J by 5 bases, and 20 bases separated the two germline ends. This clonotype turned up a few times. Its antigen remains unidentified. TCRdb re-analysed the 5' RACE reads in MiXCR, keeping a single row per CDR3 protein. The sample lists some 240,000 distinct CDR3 sequences, about 8% occurring once. A further study also used this sample, focusing on yellow fever vaccine responses in identical twins.

The chain recombines TRBV7-9 with TRBJ2-3; D may match TRBD1 or TRBD2 (5 bases each). The sample comprised CD8+ T cells sorted from blood. The TCR originated in a woman younger than 35 in good health. The CDR3 sequence: CASRTPGAGLDTQYF. CDR3 in DNA: TGTGCCAGCCGGACGCCCGGGGCTGGCTTAGATACGCAGTATTTT.